This TCR beta chain was identified in a study of blood T cell repertoires in COVID-19 (dated by TCRdb to about 2020). Background on the whole study: Collaborator samples came from the United States, Italy and Spain and covered acute and convalescent phases of COVID-19. The prospective study material was composed of cDNA or gDNA derived from T cells, B-cell-depleted T cells, or PBMCs. The dataset comprised deeply sampled blood TCRbeta repertoires from subjects exposed to, actively infected with, or recovered from COVID-19. A freely available public database, intended as a resource for researchers studying the immune response to SARS-CoV-2, is where the repertoires were released. The samples were drawn from the first 160 participants of the ongoing ImmuneRACE study and from about 1,200 subjects provided by 6 global collaborators. A de-identified subject ID, COVID-19 status, age in years and sex were almost always included in the sample metadata. HLA class I and class II types, where available, came from metadata supplied by the sample provider rather than from assay-based typing. Points the paper makes about the study in general: Clinical and demographic metadata were provided uncurated, with the amount varying by source and participant.

The CDR3 runs 14 amino acids, cysteine and phenylalanine included. Only the CDR3 DNA stays, 42 bases, in frame from base 1. Based on the germline V gene, the CDR1 and CDR2 sequences are SGHTA and FQGNSA. V and J are trimmed by 5 bases and 4 bases, and the gene matches miss 4 bases of the junction. TCRbeta CDR3 regions were amplified from genomic DNA using the immunoSEQ Assay, a bias-controlled multiplex PCR. From the authors' description of their analysis: Nucleated cell counts per sample were estimated from amplification of reference gene primers within the assay. Sequence reads were collapsed and filtered to measure the absolute abundance of every unique TCRbeta CDR3 rearrangement. For each sample, productive Simpson clonality was calculated as the square root of Simpson's diversity index over productive rearrangements. TCRdb re-hosts the immuneACCESS table, in-frame sequences only. Its copies lack some clones; in the studies checked, an unresolved V gene accounts for under half of them, and the cause for the rest is not known. Clone size and the V and J calls come from that table; the DNA yielded D and trimming. Here the sample has 200,000 to 250,000 clones; roughly nine tenths occur a single time. About 3.3% of the sample rests with the top ten.

Participants in the prospective study were enrolled through a virtual design, were aged about 18 to 89 years, and lived in about 25 United States geographic areas. In the prospective study, cohorts were assigned on the basis of participant-reported clinical history obtained from a screening survey and a study questionnaire. Each participant in the prospective study had whole blood, serum and a nasopharyngeal or oropharyngeal swab collected by mobile phlebotomists. Additional blood draws and questionnaires over an approximately 2-month period could optionally be provided by prospective study participants. Before DNA extraction, blood samples from the prospective study were shipped at room temperature or frozen. As for this clone: No cognate antigen has been identified for it. No base qualities exist here, and no much larger clone lies one base off it.

This TCR came from a woman aged 18-30 years in a cohort exposed to, infected with or recovered from COVID-19 (not recorded which). The rearrangement combines TRBV7-2 with TRBJ2-2; TRBD2 aligns with 7 central bases. The specimen was PBMCs or T cells enriched from blood (not recorded which). The DNA sequence is given as TGTGCCAGCAGCCCGACTAGCTCCACCGGGGAGCTGTTTTTT. Translated, this gives CASSPTSSTGELFF.